This T cell receptor beta chain was retrieved from a study of OX40 agonist ivuxolimab in advanced cancers. For the study at large: Dose-escalation patients suffered from hepatocellular carcinoma, melanoma, renal cell or head and neck cancer.

A history of autoimmune disease or systemic immunosuppression excluded patients. As concerns this clone: Antigen specificity is unknown.

Points from the study as a whole: Certain nonresponding patients likewise had low normalized T-cell clonal expansion.

Libraries were prepared by immunoSEQ multiplex PCR; TCRdb keeps only in-frame clonotypes and omits some of them. The sample yields some 11,000 clones, approximately 86% seen once. Trimming pared 6 bases from V and 3 bases from J, leaving 12 bases between. CDR3 length equals 13 residues. Looked up from germline, CDR1 is MNHEY and CDR2 is SVGAGI. V and J are TRBV6-5 and TRBJ2-7; D is perhaps TRBD1 (5 bases). Material: CD4+ or CD8+ T cells sorted from blood, obtained in a trial of the OX40 agonist ivuxolimab. The sequence came from an adult with an advanced solid tumor such as melanoma, head and neck, liver or kidney cancer. The DNA of the CDR3 is TGTGCCAGCAGCCCGACAGAGGTCTACGAGCAGTACTTC. This sequence encodes CASSPTEVYEQYF.